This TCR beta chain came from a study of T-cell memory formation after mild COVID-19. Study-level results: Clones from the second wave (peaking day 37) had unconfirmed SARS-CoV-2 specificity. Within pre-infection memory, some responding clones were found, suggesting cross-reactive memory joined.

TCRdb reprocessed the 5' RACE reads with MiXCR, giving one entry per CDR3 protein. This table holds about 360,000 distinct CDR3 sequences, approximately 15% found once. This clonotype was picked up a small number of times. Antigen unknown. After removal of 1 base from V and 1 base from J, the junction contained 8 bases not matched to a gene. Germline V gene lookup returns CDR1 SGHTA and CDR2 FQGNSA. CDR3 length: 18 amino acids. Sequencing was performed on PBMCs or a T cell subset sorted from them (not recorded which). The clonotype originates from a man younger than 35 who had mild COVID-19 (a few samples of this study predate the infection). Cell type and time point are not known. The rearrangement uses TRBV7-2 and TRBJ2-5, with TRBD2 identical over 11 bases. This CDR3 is CASSLGTKLAGAQETQYF. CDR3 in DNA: TGTGCCAGCAGCTTAGGGACTAAACTAGCGGGGGCCCAAGAGACCCAGTACTTC.